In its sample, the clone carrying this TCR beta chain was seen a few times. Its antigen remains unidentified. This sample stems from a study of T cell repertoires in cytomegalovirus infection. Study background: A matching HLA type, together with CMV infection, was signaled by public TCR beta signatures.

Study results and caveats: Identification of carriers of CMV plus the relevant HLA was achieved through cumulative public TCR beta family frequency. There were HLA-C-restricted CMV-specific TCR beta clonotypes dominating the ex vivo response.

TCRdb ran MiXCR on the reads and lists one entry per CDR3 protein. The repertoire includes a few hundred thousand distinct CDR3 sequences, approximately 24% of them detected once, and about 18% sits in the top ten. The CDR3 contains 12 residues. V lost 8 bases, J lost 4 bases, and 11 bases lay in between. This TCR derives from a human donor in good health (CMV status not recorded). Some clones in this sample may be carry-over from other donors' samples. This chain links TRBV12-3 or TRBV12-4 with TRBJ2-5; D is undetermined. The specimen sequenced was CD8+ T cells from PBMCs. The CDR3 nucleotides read TGTGCCAGCTCAAACGGCGGAGAGACCCAGTACTTC. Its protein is CASSNGGETQYF.